These 11 T cell receptor beta chains came from one sample sequenced in a study of T cell responses to AZD1222 COVID-19 vaccine. Some clones are missing from TCRdb's copy, which holds only in-frame ones; the method was immunoSEQ multiplex PCR. In the table there are roughly 130,000 clones, 70% to 90% of which are singletons. Here the sequenced sample was peripheral blood, taken on day 0 of AZD1222 vaccination. All receptors come from an adult in good health.

This chain connects TRBV4-2 to TRBJ1-6, with D possibly matching TRBD1 (5 bases). Germline CDR1 LGHNA, CDR2 YNFKEQ. Between the trimmed V and J ends, which lost 0 bases and 7 bases, there was a span of 13 bases. The CDR3 length is 16 residues. CDR3 region: CASSQDYRGGNSPLHF. The CDR3 coding sequence is TGTGCCAGCAGCCAAGATTATAGGGGAGGCAATTCACCCCTCCACTTT.

This clone was counted a single time. The chain is built from TRBV7-6 and TRBJ2-2; maybe TRBD2 (7 bases). Trimming removed 5 bases at V and 5 bases at J, with 12 bases between. Germline V lookup: CDR1 SGHVS, CDR2 FNYEAQ. This CDR3 contains 14 residues. The CDR3 here is CASSTRGATGELFF. The CDR3 DNA sequence: TGTGCCAGCAGCACCCGGGGGGCAACCGGGGAGCTGTTTTTT.

V usage is TRBV19 and J usage is TRBJ1-2, with D possibly being TRBD1 (6 bases). Looked up from germline, CDR1 is LNHDA and CDR2 is SQIVND (reference sequence). The CDR3 contains 13 residues. With 6 bases removed from V and 1 base from J, the gap between germline ends came to 9 bases. CDR3 sequence reads: CASRDRINYGYTF. The CDR3 DNA reads TGTGCCAGTAGGGACAGAATTAACTATGGCTACACCTTC.

The chain links TRBV27 to TRBJ1-1; perhaps TRBD1 as D (6 bases). Germline V gene lookup returns CDR1 MNHEY and CDR2 SMNVEV (reference sequence). The CDR3 sequence is 15 residues long. Between the trimmed V and J ends, which lost 7 bases and 5 bases, there was a span of 20 bases. The DNA of the CDR3 is TGTGCCAGCAACTTTAACAGGGAAAGGGCGACTGAAGCTTTCTTT. Amino acids: CASNFNRERATEAFF.

The chain carries TRBV2 and TRBJ1-1, with no clear D. V was trimmed by 8 bases and J by 6 bases, leaving 7 bases between them. CDR1 and CDR2 (germline): SNHLY, FYNNEI. This CDR3 has 10 residues. CDR3 DNA: TGTGCCAGCGTGGGGTCTGAAGCTTTCTTT. Encoded protein: CASVGSEAFF.

V usage is TRBV7-2 and J usage is TRBJ1-3; 12 nucleotides match TRBD1. The J segment lost 3 bases and the V segment lost 3 bases, leaving 6 bases of the junction unmatched. CDR1 is SGHTA, CDR2 FQGNSA, per germline. This CDR3 has 17 amino acids. CDR3 sequence: CASSLGTGGFFGNTIYF. CDR3 sequence (DNA): TGTGCCAGCAGCTTGGGGACAGGGGGCTTTTTTGGAAACACCATATATTTT. The variable domain in full, with the rest retrieved from reference TRBV7-2 and TRBJ1-3, is GAGVSQSPSNKVTEKGKDVELRCDPISGHTALYWYRQSLGQGLEFLIYFQGNSAPDKSGLPSDRFSAERTGGSVSTLTIQRTQQEDSAVYLCASSLGTGGFFGNTIYFGEGSWLTVV.

The chain employs TRBV19 and TRBJ1-6, with D maybe TRBD1 (5 bases). Trimming left V 7 bases short and J 7 bases short, with 26 bases between. This CDR3 is built from 18 residues. From germline, CDR1 is LNHDA and CDR2 SQIVND (reference sequence). The CDR3 coding sequence is TGTGCCAGTACCCACAATAACCTTGAGCAGGGACTCAATTCACCCCTCCACTTT. Its protein product is CASTHNNLEQGLNSPLHF.

This chain joins TRBV7-6 and TRBJ2-2; 7 positions match TRBD2. J lost 6 bases, V lost 6 bases, and 7 bases had no gene match. CDR3 size: 14 residues. CDR1 is SGHVS, CDR2 FNYEAQ, per germline. The CDR3 bases are TGTGCCAGCAGTAGGAGAAGCGGGGCCGGGGAGCTGTTTTTT. This gives the protein CASSRRSGAGELFF.

The genes are TRBV3-1 (or the pseudogene TRBV3-2) and TRBJ2-3, with TRBD1 matching over 11 bases. The CDR3 contains 16 residues. Trimming took 4 bases from V and 5 from J; bases not matched to a gene: 8. The germline V gene has CDR1 LGHDT and CDR2 YNNKEL (reference sequence). CDR3 amino acids: CASSRKGTGGKDTQYF. The CDR3 bases are TGTGCCAGCAGCCGCAAAGGGACAGGGGGAAAAGATACGCAGTATTTT.

The J gene is TRBJ2-1, the V gene TRBV7-3; possible D gene TRBD2, 6 bases. This CDR3 contains 14 residues. Germline CDR1 and CDR2: SGHTA and FQGTGA. The V end was cut by 1 base, the J end by 10 bases, with 14 bases between. CDR3: CASSLNRGRFEQFF. Here the CDR3 DNA reads TGTGCCAGCAGCTTAAATCGGGGGAGGTTCGAGCAGTTCTTC.

This clone was found once. The CDR3 region has the DNA TGTGCCAGCAGTTTATCCCCAGGGATCTATGGCTACACCTTC. Amino acids: CASSLSPGIYGYTF. The chain couples TRBV27 to TRBJ1-2; D might be TRBD1 (5 bases). The CDR3 is 14 amino acids. Germline CDR1 is MNHEY and CDR2 is SMNVEV (reference sequence). Trimming left V 0 bases short and J 4 bases short, with 9 bases between.